A single sample gave rise to the 32 T cell receptor beta chains below, sequenced in a study of control samples from healthy donors and cancer patients. Generated by immunoSEQ multiplex PCR, the TCRdb table keeps only in-frame clones and is missing some. This sample has some 95,000 clones, with 70% to 80% found just once. The specimen was blood. The receptors were sampled from a young woman in good health.

The V call is TRBV5-1, the J call TRBJ1-4; D ambiguous. Germline-derived CDR1 and CDR2 are SGHRS and YFSETQ. The CDR3 is 12 amino acids. V lost 0 bases, J lost 12 bases, and 9 bases lay in between. CDR3 nucleotides: TGCGCCAGCAGCTTGGTGAGCGGGGAACTGTTTTTT. The encoded protein is CASSLVSGELFF.

The chain recombines TRBV6-5 with TRBJ1-1, with a possible D match to TRBD1 (5 bases). Germline CDR1 reads MNHEY; CDR2 reads SVGAGI. This CDR3 has 13 residues. V lost 7 bases to trimming and J lost 3 bases, with 12 bases between them. CDR3 in amino acids: CASNSGGYTEAFF. The DNA for the CDR3 is TGTGCCAGCAACTCGGGGGGGTACACTGAAGCTTTCTTT.

V gene TRBV18 combines with J gene TRBJ1-2, with D perhaps matching TRBD1 (5 bases). Trimming shortened V by 2 bases and J by 0 bases, and 7 bases separated the two germline ends. CDR1 and CDR2 (germline): KGHSH, LQKENI. CDR3 length: 14 amino acids. The CDR3 here is CASSPETANYGYTF. The CDR3 nucleotides read TGTGCCAGCTCACCAGAGACAGCTAACTATGGCTACACCTTC. The whole variable domain, remainder taken from reference TRBV18 and TRBJ1-2, is NAGVMQNPRHLVRRRGQEARLRCSPMKGHSHVYWYRQLPEEGLKFMVYLQKENIIDESGMPKERFSAEFPKEGPSILRIQQVVRGDSAAYFCASSPETANYGYTFGSGTRLTVV.

The genes are TRBV25-1 and TRBJ2-7, with D tentatively TRBD2 (6 bases). Germline V lookup: CDR1 MGHDK, CDR2 SYGVNS. The V end lost 5 bases, the J end lost 5 bases, and 16 bases lay between the germline ends. The CDR3 loop spans 14 amino acids. The CDR3 sequence is CASSPGGFVNEQYF. The CDR3 bases are TGTGCCAGCAGTCCCGGGGGTTTTGTCAACGAGCAGTACTTC.

This clone was counted a few times. DNA of the CDR3: TGTGCCAGCAGCCAAGGGTTTGCGAGAAACACCATATATTTT. Translation gives CASSQGFARNTIYF. The chain links TRBV3-1 (or the pseudogene TRBV3-2) to TRBJ1-3; D not certain. Germline lookup yields CDR1 LGHDT and CDR2 YNNKEL (reference sequence). Trimming took off 1 base at V and 5 bases at J, with 9 bases between the two ends. CDR3 length: 14 residues.

This clone was observed a handful of times. CDR3 nucleotides: TGTGCCAGTCGCGGGCACATGAACACTGAAGCTTTCTTT. This encodes CASRGHMNTEAFF. V gene TRBV19 combines with J gene TRBJ1-1; no clear D. V shed 8 bases and J shed 0 bases, with 10 bases lying between them. This CDR3 has 13 amino acids. Germline V CDR1 and CDR2: LNHDA, SQIVND (reference sequence).

V is TRBV2 and J is TRBJ2-3, with 9 bases matching TRBD2. From germline, CDR1 is SNHLY and CDR2 FYNNEI. J was trimmed by 7 bases and V by 0 bases; bases with no gene match: 8. The CDR3 is 16 residues long. The CDR3, as DNA: TGTGCCAGCAGTGAAGCTAGCGGGGGCATACCTAATACGCAGTATTTT. Translating gives CASSEASGGIPNTQYF.

This chain connects TRBV9 to TRBJ2-3; 7 positions agree with TRBD2. Germline CDR1 and CDR2: SGDLS and YYNGEE. V lost 0 bases and J lost 13; bases outside the gene matches: 14. The CDR3 extends over 15 amino acids. The CDR3 here is CASSVGPLAAGEEYF. The CDR3 DNA follows: TGTGCCAGCAGCGTAGGACCTCTAGCGGCGGGGGAGGAGTATTTT.

The V call is TRBV6-1, the J call TRBJ2-2, with 7 bases that match TRBD1. The CDR3 is 14 residues long. V dropped 2 bases and J dropped 9; count of bases not matched to a gene: 6. Germline assignment: CDR1 MNHNS and CDR2 SASEGT. The CDR3 sequence is CASSERTGNWELFF. DNA for the CDR3: TGTGCCAGCAGTGAAAGGACAGGAAACTGGGAGCTGTTTTTT.

The CDR3 region is CASSKKGQSKYF. The CDR3 DNA is TGTGCCAGCAGCAAAAAAGGACAGTCCAAGTATTTT. The chain couples TRBV21-1 to TRBJ2-3; the D call TRBD1 from the table was never checked on the DNA. TRBV21-1 is labeled a pseudogene. This CDR3 has 12 residues.

The CDR3 DNA reads as TGTGCCAGCAGCGAAAGGGAATTAGGGGTTGGCACAGATACGCAGTATTTT. Its translation is CASSERELGVGTDTQYF. The V and J genes are TRBV25-1 and TRBJ2-3; D may be TRBD1 (5 bases). Trimming removed 6 bases from V and 1 base from J, with 20 bases in between. CDR1 MGHDK and CDR2 SYGVNS come from the germline V gene. The CDR3 has 17 residues.

A few counts support this clone. The genes are TRBV12-3 or TRBV12-4 and TRBJ1-5; the D gene is possibly TRBD1 (6 bases). Trimming left V 5 bases short and J 7 bases short, with 12 bases between. The CDR3 totals 13 residues. CDR3 nucleotides: TGTGCCAGCAGTACAGGGAGGGTCCAGCCCCAGCATTTT. Its translation is CASSTGRVQPQHF.

This chain joins TRBV6-5 and TRBJ1-5; 7 nucleotides match TRBD1. This CDR3 is 13 amino acids long. With 5 bases clipped from V and 9 bases from J, the junction kept 7 bases outside the gene matches. CDR1 is MNHEY and CDR2 is SVGAGI in the germline V gene. DNA for the CDR3: TGTGCCAGCAGTAGTTCAGGGGGTCGGCCCCAGCATTTT. It codes for CASSSSGGRPQHF.

This chain links TRBV11-2 with TRBJ2-7; D uncertain. The V gene lost 6 bases and the J gene lost 5 bases, with 8 bases spanning the gap. Germline assignment: CDR1 SGHAT and CDR2 FQNNGV. This CDR3 is built from 11 residues. CDR3 sequence (DNA): TGTGCCAGCAGTTTCACGAACGAGCAGTACTTC. Amino acids: CASSFTNEQYF. The variable domain in full, with the rest retrieved from reference TRBV11-2 and TRBJ2-7, is EAGVAQSPRYKIIEKRQSVAFWCNPISGHATLYWYQQILGQGPKLLIQFQNNGVVDDSQLPKDRFSAERLKGVDSTLKIQPAKLEDSAVYLCASSFTNEQYFGPGTRLTVT.

The chain uses TRBV30 and TRBJ1-2; possible D gene TRBD1, 5 bases. The V end was cut by 3 bases, the J end by 6 bases, with 17 bases between. Germline CDR1 is GTSNPN and CDR2 is SVGIG (reference sequence). This CDR3 has 14 amino acids. Here the CDR3 DNA reads TGTGCCTGGAGCCTACCCAGGGTGGGGGATGGCTACACCTTC. This sequence encodes CAWSLPRVGDGYTF.

The chain's CDR3 is CSGGQPYNSPLHF. CDR3 DNA sequence: TGCAGCGGTGGACAGCCCTATAATTCACCCCTCCACTTT. The chain combines TRBV29-1 with TRBJ1-6; the D gene is possibly TRBD1 (6 bases). Germline V gene lookup returns CDR1 SQVTM and CDR2 ANQGSEA. Trimming pared 7 bases from V and 2 bases from J, leaving 9 bases between. CDR3 size: 13 residues.

V usage is TRBV5-8 and J usage is TRBJ2-3; TRBD2 matches at 10 bases. CDR3 length equals 16 residues. With V trimmed by 0 bases and J by 3 bases, 4 bases remained unmatched. Germline loops: CDR1 SGHTS, CDR2 YDEGEE. CDR3 sequence: CASSLGASGGTDTQYF. DNA for the CDR3: TGTGCCAGCAGCTTGGGGGCTAGCGGGGGAACAGATACGCAGTATTTT.

This rearrangement joins TRBV10-3 to TRBJ1-6; tentatively, D is TRBD1 (5 bases). Trimming left V 3 bases short and J 0 bases short, with 21 bases between. CDR1 and CDR2 (germline): ENHRY, SYGVKD. This CDR3 contains 20 residues. DNA for the CDR3: TGTGCCATCAGTGACACCAGCGGGGGACTTTGGGGCTCCTATAATTCACCCCTCCACTTT. Its protein is CAISDTSGGLWGSYNSPLHF.

The rearrangement joins TRBV9 to TRBJ1-2; D ambiguous. The CDR3 is 14 amino acids. Trimming left V 0 bases short and J 0 bases short, with 6 bases between. The germline CDR1 and CDR2 sequences are SGDLS and YYNGEE. The CDR3 DNA reads TGTGCCAGCAGCGTAGGTACGTCTAACTATGGCTACACCTTC. Amino acids: CASSVGTSNYGYTF.

This clone was picked up one time. The gene calls are TRBV4-3 and TRBJ2-7; possibly TRBD1 for D (5 bases). This CDR3 has 13 amino acids. The ends were cut back, 0 bases at V and 7 bases at J, with 10 bases in the middle. Germline V gene data show CDR1 as LGHNA and CDR2 as YSLEER. The CDR3 bases are TGCGCCAGCAGCCAAGAGGGGCTGGGGGAGCAGTACTTC. Protein product: CASSQEGLGEQYF.

The chain couples TRBV13 to TRBJ2-7; D uncertain. The length of the CDR3 is 11 residues. V gave up 4 bases and J gave up 3 bases, with 4 bases separating them. Per the germline V gene, CDR1 is PRHDT and CDR2 is FYEKMQ (reference sequence). The CDR3 reads CASSSRYEQYF. The CDR3 region has the DNA TGTGCCAGCAGCTCCCGCTACGAGCAGTACTTC.

The J gene is TRBJ2-7, the V gene TRBV30; D is undetermined. Germline V gene sequence: CDR1 GTSNPN, CDR2 SVGIG (reference sequence). Deletions cut 0 bases from V and 0 bases from J, with 9 bases between. The CDR3 sequence is 14 residues long. CDR3 amino acids: CAWSVRRDSYEQYF. The DNA for the CDR3 is TGTGCCTGGAGTGTACGACGTGACTCCTACGAGCAGTACTTC.

The V gene is TRBV7-2, the J gene TRBJ2-7; D gene ambiguous. The V gene lost 1 base and the J gene lost 2 bases, with 12 bases spanning the gap. The CDR3 contains 15 residues. The germline V gene encodes CDR1 SGHTA and CDR2 FQGNSA. The CDR3 nucleotides are TGTGCCAGCAGCTTAGACTCTTCCAGTACCTACGAGCAGTACTTC. Amino acid sequence: CASSLDSSSTYEQYF. Filled out from reference TRBV7-2 and TRBJ2-7, the complete variable domain reads GAGVSQSPSNKVTEKGKDVELRCDPISGHTALYWYRQSLGQGLEFLIYFQGNSAPDKSGLPSDRFSAERTGGSVSTLTIQRTQQEDSAVYLCASSLDSSSTYEQYFGPGTRLTVT.

This clone was seen just once. V gene TRBV5-6 combines with J gene TRBJ2-3; 8 bases are shared with TRBD1. There are 16 residues in the CDR3. In germline, CDR1 is SGHDT, CDR2 YYEEEE. V was clipped by 0 bases and J by 3 bases; unmatched bases: 6. The chain's CDR3 is CASSLAQGAGTDTQYF. CDR3 DNA: TGTGCCAGCAGCTTGGCGCAGGGGGCTGGGACAGATACGCAGTATTTT.

This chain links TRBV9 with TRBJ1-1; 9 bases are shared with TRBD1. Losses at the gene ends were 1 base for V and 5 bases for J; bases not matched to a gene: 15. CDR3 length: 18 residues. Germline values: CDR1 SGDLS, CDR2 YYNGEE. The CDR3, as DNA: TGTGCCAGCAGCGTATTATTGGTGGGACAGGGCGAGGGAACTGAAGCTTTCTTT. It is translated as CASSVLLVGQGEGTEAFF.

The chain recombines TRBV7-8 with TRBJ2-2, with 7 bases that match TRBD1. Per germline, CDR1 SGHVS and CDR2 FQNEAQ. After removal of 5 bases from V and 1 base from J, the junction contained 4 bases not matched to a gene. The CDR3 totals 15 residues. CDR3 nucleotides: TGTGCCAGCAGCACAAGGGACAGGAACACCGGGGAGCTGTTTTTT. Translating gives CASSTRDRNTGELFF.

This clone was found once. The gene calls are TRBV11-1 and TRBJ1-5; D is undetermined. Germline V lookup: CDR1 SGHAT, CDR2 FQDESV (reference sequence). V lost 3 bases and J 1 base, leaving 4 bases between the germline ends. The CDR3 has 13 amino acids. The CDR3 region has the DNA TGTGCCAGCAGCTTCCGGAGCAATCAGCCCCAGCATTTT. Translated: CASSFRSNQPQHF.

This clone was seen more than once but under ten times. The V and J genes are TRBV7-8 and TRBJ2-2; 8 positions match TRBD2. V shed 1 base and J 2 bases; nucleotides not matched to a gene: 6. The length of the CDR3 is 17 residues. Germline V lookup: CDR1 SGHVS, CDR2 FQNEAQ. The CDR3 here is CASSLGSGGHNTGELFF. As DNA, the CDR3 is TGTGCCAGCAGCTTAGGCAGCGGGGGCCACAACACCGGGGAGCTGTTTTTT.

V and J are TRBV2 and TRBJ1-5; D remains unclear. This CDR3 spans 13 amino acids. Looked up from germline, CDR1 is SNHLY and CDR2 is FYNNEI. V was clipped by 4 bases and J by 7 bases, with 11 bases between them. In DNA, the CDR3 is TGTGCCAGCAGTGGTCGGGCGCGGCAGCCCCAGCATTTT. Residues: CASSGRARQPQHF.

The chain uses TRBV9 and TRBJ2-1, with D possibly TRBD1 on 5 matching bases. The germline V gene encodes CDR1 SGDLS and CDR2 YYNGEE. The ends were cut back, 4 bases at V and 15 bases at J, with 17 bases in the middle. The CDR3 has 12 amino acids. CDR3 DNA: TGTGCCAGCAGCATTCTATCAGGGTCTCCGTTCTTC. Translating gives CASSILSGSPFF.

This clone was observed a single time. The chain couples TRBV10-1 to TRBJ2-3; TRBD2 might be the D (6 bases). Trimming pared 3 bases from V and 0 bases from J, leaving 16 bases between. Germline values: CDR1 WNHNN, CDR2 SYGVQD (reference sequence). CDR3 length: 17 residues. The CDR3 here is CASSEGRRGTSTDTQYF. CDR3 sequence (DNA): TGCGCCAGCAGTGAAGGGCGGAGGGGTACTAGCACAGATACGCAGTATTTT.

The chain combines TRBV19 with TRBJ1-6; D gene uncertain. The V end was cut by 4 bases, the J end by 10 bases, with 20 bases between. Germline V gene sequence: CDR1 LNHDA, CDR2 SQIVND (reference sequence). The CDR3 is 16 residues long. The CDR3 spells CASSTSHNVVRSPLHF. The CDR3 coding sequence is TGTGCCAGTAGTACGTCACACAATGTGGTTAGGTCACCCCTCCACTTT.